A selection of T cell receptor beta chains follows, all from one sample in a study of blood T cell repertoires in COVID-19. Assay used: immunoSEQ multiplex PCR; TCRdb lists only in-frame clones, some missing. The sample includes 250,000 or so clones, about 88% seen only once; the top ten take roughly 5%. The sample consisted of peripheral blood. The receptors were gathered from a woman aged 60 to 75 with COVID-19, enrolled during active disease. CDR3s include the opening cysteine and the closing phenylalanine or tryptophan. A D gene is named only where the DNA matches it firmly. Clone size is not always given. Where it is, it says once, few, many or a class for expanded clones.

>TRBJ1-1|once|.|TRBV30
TGTGCCTGGAGTGCACTTATGAACACTGAAGCTTTCTTT
CAWSALMNTEAFF
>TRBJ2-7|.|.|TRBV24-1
TGTGCCACCAGTGACCCGGACAGCATAGAGCAGTACTTC
CATSDPDSIEQYF
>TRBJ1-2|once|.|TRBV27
TGTGCCAGCAGTATAAGTCAGGGCCGTGGCTACACCTTC
CASSISQGRGYTF
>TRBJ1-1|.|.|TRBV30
TGTGCCTGGAGTAGACAGAACACTGAAGCTTTCTTT
CAWSRQNTEAFF
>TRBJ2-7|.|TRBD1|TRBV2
TGTGCCAGCAGTGAGACAGGGAAATTGGGCGCCCCCCCCTACGAGCAGTACTTC
CASSETGKLGAPPYEQYF
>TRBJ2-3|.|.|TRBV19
TGTGCCAGTAGTATGTGGGGAGCAGATACGCAGTATTTT
CASSMWGADTQYF
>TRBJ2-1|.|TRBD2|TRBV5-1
TGCGCCAGCAGCTTGGAAGCGGGAGCCCTCAATGAGCAGTTCTTC
CASSLEAGALNEQFF
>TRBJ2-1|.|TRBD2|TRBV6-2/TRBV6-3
TGTGCCAGCAGTGCGACTAGCGGGACGCGGTTCCATGAGCAGTTCTTC
CASSATSGTRFHEQFF
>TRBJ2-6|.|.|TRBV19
TGTGCCAGTAGTATAGAGACGGGAACTGGGGCCAACGTCCTGACTTTC
CASSIETGTGANVLTF
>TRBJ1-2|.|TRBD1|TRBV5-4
TGTGCCAGCAGCAGAGACAGGGATGGGTATGGCTACACCTTC
CASSRDRDGYGYTF
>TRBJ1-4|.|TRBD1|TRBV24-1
TGTGCCACCAGTCAAGCGGGACAGGGGTTTGAAAAACTGTTTTTT
CATSQAGQGFEKLFF
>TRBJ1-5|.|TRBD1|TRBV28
TGTGCCAGCAGTTTAGATACAGGGGGGAGCAATCAGCCCCAGCATTTT
CASSLDTGGSNQPQHF
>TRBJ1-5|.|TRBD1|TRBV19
TGTGCCAGTAGTATGGGGTTGGGACAGGGATATAGCAATCAGCCCCAGCATTTT
CASSMGLGQGYSNQPQHF
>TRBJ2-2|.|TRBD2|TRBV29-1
TGCAGCGTTGAGGGCGGGAGGGCCGGCGGGGAGCTGTTTTTT
CSVEGGRAGGELFF
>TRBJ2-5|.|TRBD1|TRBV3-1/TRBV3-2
TGTGCCAGCAGCCCAAGCTCTCTACCGGGACAGGGCTCGCCGTACCAAGAGACCCAGTACTTC
CASSPSSLPGQGSPYQETQYF
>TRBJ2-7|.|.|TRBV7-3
TGTGCCAGCGGGAAGGGACAATCCTACGAGCAGTACTTC
CASGKGQSYEQYF
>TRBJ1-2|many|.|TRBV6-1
TGTGCCAGCAGTGAAGGCCTCCCGACTGATGGCTACACCTTC
CASSEGLPTDGYTF
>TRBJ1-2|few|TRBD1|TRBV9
TGTGCCAGCAGCGTAGCTACAGGGGTCCCTGTCTACACCTTC
CASSVATGVPVYTF
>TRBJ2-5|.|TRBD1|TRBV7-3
TGTGCCAGCAGCTTAGGGGGCGGCAGGGGGCAAGAGACCCAGTACTTC
CASSLGGGRGQETQYF
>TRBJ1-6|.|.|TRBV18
TGTGCCAGCTCAGCGAGTTCTAATTCACCCCTCCACTTT
CASSASSNSPLHF
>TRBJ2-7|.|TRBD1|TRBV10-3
TGTGCCATCAGTGATAGGGACAGGGTCTCCTACGAGCAGTACTTC
CAISDRDRVSYEQYF
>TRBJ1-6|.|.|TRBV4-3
TGCGCCAGCAGCCAAGATTGGCAGGGGAGCTCCTATAATTCACCCCTCCACTTT
CASSQDWQGSSYNSPLHF
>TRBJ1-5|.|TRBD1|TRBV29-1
TGCAGCGCCGCCTACGGGACAGGCCAGAATCAGCCCCAGCATTTT
CSAAYGTGQNQPQHF
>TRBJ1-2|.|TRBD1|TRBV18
TGTGCCAGCTCAAAGGGACAGAACTATGGCTACACCTTC
CASSKGQNYGYTF
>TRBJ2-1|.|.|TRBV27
TGTGCCAGCAGTTTATCGAGGCATGAGCAGTTCTTC
CASSLSRHEQFF
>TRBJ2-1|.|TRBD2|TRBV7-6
TGTGCCAGCAGCCAGCTAGCGGTTGGGGGTAATGAGCAGTTCTTC
CASSQLAVGGNEQFF
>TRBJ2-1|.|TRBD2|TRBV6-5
TGTGCCAGCAGTTCCGTAGCGGGAGTGGCGAACAATGAGCAGTTCTTC
CASSSVAGVANNEQFF
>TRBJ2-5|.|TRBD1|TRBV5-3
TGTGCCAGAAGCTCCTCGACAGGGTCTCGGGAGACCCAGTACTTC
CARSSSTGSRETQYF
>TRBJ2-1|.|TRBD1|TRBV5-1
TGCGCCAGCAGCATCCGAATCGGCAGGGGGACATACAATGAGCAGTTCTTC
CASSIRIGRGTYNEQFF
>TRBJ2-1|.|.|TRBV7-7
TGTGCCAGCAGCCCGCACGCGTACTACAATGAGCAGTTCTTC
CASSPHAYYNEQFF
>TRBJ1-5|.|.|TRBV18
TGTGCCAGCTCACCGGGGGCAACAGGGAAACAGCCCCAGCATTTT
CASSPGATGKQPQHF
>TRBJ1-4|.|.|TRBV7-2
TGTGCCAGCAGCTTAGACCAGGGAACTGAAAAACTGTTTTTT
CASSLDQGTEKLFF
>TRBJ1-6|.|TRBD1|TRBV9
TGTGCCAGCAGCGTAGCCGGACAGGGTTCACCCCTCCACTTT
CASSVAGQGSPLHF
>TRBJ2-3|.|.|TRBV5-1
TGCGCCAGCAGCTTCCAGGCCCCCACAGATACGCAGTATTTT
CASSFQAPTDTQYF